This T cell receptor beta chain was sequenced in a study of T cell responses to AZD1222 COVID-19 vaccine. Here immunoSEQ multiplex PCR was the method, and the copy in TCRdb shows in-frame clones only, minus some. The sample has 95,000 to 150,000 clones, about 93% seen once. Overall study findings and caveats: Two AZD1222 doses significantly raised spike-specific TCR breadth and depth over controls. White British ancestry dominated among donors, who included more females, and clonal diversity was possibly underestimated.

The ends were cut back, 2 bases at V and 7 bases at J, with 15 bases in the middle. The CDR3 extends over 14 amino acids. CDR1 and CDR2 (germline): LNHDA, SQIVND (reference sequence). Concerning this clone: Its antigen is undetermined.

Second-dose groups at about 4 or about 12 weeks were pooled. The TCR originated in an adult who received the AZD1222 COVID-19 vaccine. Sequences were derived from peripheral blood, sampled 28 days after the second AZD1222 dose. V is TRBV19 and J is TRBJ2-7; tentatively, D is TRBD2 (6 bases). CDR3 bases: TGTGCCAGTAGTATAACTAGCTCTGGAAGGGAGCAGTACTTC. It specifies CASSITSSGREQYF.